The 28 T cell receptor beta chains in this list originate from one sample, sequenced in a study of blood T cell repertoires in COVID-19. The assay was immunoSEQ multiplex PCR, and TCRdb's table has in-frame clones only and misses some. The sample holds a few hundred thousand clones; 89% are singletons and the top ten take under 4%. The material sequenced was peripheral blood. Source of these receptors: a woman aged 25 to 39 with COVID-19, enrolled during active disease.

Notes on this clone: A junction end diverges from the germline sequence, so it may reflect a read error. V usage is TRBV7-7 and J usage is TRBJ1-2; TRBD1 aligns across 12 bases. There are 15 residues in the CDR3. Germline CDR1 reads SSHAT; CDR2 reads FNYEAQ (reference sequence). As DNA, the CDR3 is TGTGCTAGCAGCTTAGCCGGGGACAGGGGGCTTGGCTACACCTTC. Protein sequence: CASSLAGDRGLGYTF.

The chain carries TRBV29-1 and TRBJ1-4; tentatively, D is TRBD1 (6 bases). Trimming took off 4 bases at V and 3 bases at J, with 9 bases between the two ends. From germline, CDR1 is SQVTM and CDR2 ANQGSEA. This CDR3 contains 13 residues. The CDR3 sequence is CSVGGGANEKLFF. CDR3 nucleotides: TGCAGCGTTGGAGGGGGAGCTAATGAAAAACTGTTTTTT.

V and J are TRBV11-2 and TRBJ2-3, with a possible D match to TRBD2 (6 bases). Germline CDR1 SGHAT, CDR2 FQNNGV. The CDR3 sequence is 18 residues long. With 1 base removed from V and 2 bases from J, the gap between germline ends came to 19 bases. In DNA, the CDR3 is TGTGCCAGCAGCTTAGTAGCCCCTGGACTAACCTACACAGATACGCAGTATTTT. Protein sequence: CASSLVAPGLTYTDTQYF.

The chain employs TRBV10-3 and TRBJ2-4; 8 positions match TRBD1. In germline, CDR1 is ENHRY, CDR2 SYGVKD. This CDR3 is built from 15 residues. The V gene end was trimmed by 0 bases and the J gene end by 5 bases; junction bases not matched to a gene: 3. This chain's CDR3 is CAISESRTGQNIQYF. DNA for the CDR3: TGTGCCATCAGTGAGTCGAGGACAGGGCAAAACATTCAGTACTTC.

The chain combines TRBV6-2 or TRBV6-3 with TRBJ2-7; perhaps TRBD2 as D (5 bases). The V gene lost 4 bases and the J gene lost 0 bases, with 13 bases spanning the gap. The germline V gene encodes CDR1 MNHEY and CDR2 SVGEGT. The CDR3 consists of 15 residues. CDR3 protein: CASSSGMTISYEQYF. CDR3 nucleotides: TGTGCCAGCAGTTCGGGGATGACTATCTCCTACGAGCAGTACTTC.

This chain connects TRBV6-5 to TRBJ2-2; TRBD2 matches 11 bases. This CDR3 has 15 amino acids. Germline loops: CDR1 MNHEY, CDR2 SVGAGI. The J segment lost 7 bases and the V segment lost 6 bases, leaving 7 bases of the junction unmatched. The CDR3 region has the DNA TGTGCCAGCAGGAGGACTAGCGGGTGGAGCGGGGAGCTGTTTTTT. This translates into CASRRTSGWSGELFF.

The chain recombines TRBV14 with TRBJ2-5; D unclear. CDR1 is SGHDN and CDR2 is FVKESK in the germline V gene. The CDR3 is 16 amino acids. V dropped 4 bases and J dropped 0 bases, with 15 bases sitting between them. The CDR3 DNA sequence: TGTGCCAGCAGCCCCCGGCTGTGGCAGGACCAAGAGACCCAGTACTTC. Translating gives CASSPRLWQDQETQYF.

The rearrangement uses TRBV7-2 and TRBJ2-5, with TRBD2 identical over 14 bases. This CDR3 contains 15 residues. Germline-derived CDR1 and CDR2 are SGHTA and FQGNSA. Trimming at V came to 5 bases and at J to 5 bases, leaving 4 bases not matched to a gene. As DNA, the CDR3 is TGTGCCAGCAGCCGCGGGACTAGCGGGAGTGAGACCCAGTACTTC. It is translated as CASSRGTSGSETQYF.

V gene TRBV3-1 (or the pseudogene TRBV3-2) combines with J gene TRBJ2-2, with D possibly matching TRBD1 (6 bases). V dropped 1 base and J dropped 6 bases, with 15 bases sitting between them. Germline lookup yields CDR1 LGHDT and CDR2 YNNKEL (reference sequence). The CDR3 length is 16 residues. CDR3 sequence: CASSQASRGKAGELFF. In nucleotides, the CDR3 is TGTGCCAGCAGCCAAGCTAGCAGGGGAAAGGCCGGGGAGCTGTTTTTT.

This clone came up a few times. The chain links TRBV5-1 to TRBJ1-2; D perhaps matches TRBD1 (6 bases). The CDR3 runs to 12 residues. The germline V gene encodes CDR1 SGHRS and CDR2 YFSETQ. Trimming shortened V by 0 bases and J by 10 bases, and 10 bases separated the two germline ends. CDR3 amino acids: CASSLGKGDYTF. The DNA of the CDR3 is TGCGCCAGCAGCTTGGGAAAGGGGGACTACACCTTC.

The chain links TRBV6-4 to TRBJ1-1; no reliable D call. The germline V gene encodes CDR1 MRHNA and CDR2 SNTAGT. V was clipped by 0 bases and J by 5 bases, with 13 bases between them. This CDR3 region has 15 residues. This CDR3 reads CASSDSFAGSTEAFF. The DNA for the CDR3 is TGTGCCAGCAGTGACTCGTTTGCGGGGAGTACTGAAGCTTTCTTT.

The V call is TRBV27, the J call TRBJ2-5; no reliable D call. Germline assignment: CDR1 MNHEY and CDR2 SMNVEV (reference sequence). V lost 0 bases, J lost 5 bases, and 7 bases lay in between. CDR3 length equals 13 residues. The CDR3 sequence is CASSLSSRETQYF. CDR3 DNA: TGTGCCAGCAGTTTATCGAGCCGGGAGACCCAGTACTTC.

The genes are TRBV4-1 and TRBJ1-1; a possible D gene is TRBD1 (5 bases). CDR1 and CDR2 from the germline V gene are MGHRA and YSYEKL. Trimming stripped 1 base from V and 6 bases from J, with 18 bases between. The CDR3 consists of 16 residues. In DNA form, the CDR3 reads TGCGCCAGCAGCCAAGTTGGCTCGGGACTCGGCGCTGAAGCTTTCTTT. Residues: CASSQVGSGLGAEAFF.

The rearrangement joins TRBV5-1 to TRBJ1-1; a possible D gene is TRBD1 (5 bases). The CDR3 totals 15 residues. Germline values: CDR1 SGHRS, CDR2 YFSETQ. Trimming pared 3 bases from V and 0 bases from J, leaving 12 bases between. The CDR3: CASSSSGTMNTEAFF. The CDR3 nucleotides are TGCGCCAGCAGCTCATCCGGGACTATGAACACTGAAGCTTTCTTT.

J is TRBJ2-1 and V is TRBV19; 9 bases are a match to TRBD1. CDR1 LNHDA and CDR2 SQIVND come from the germline V gene (reference sequence). Trimming took 7 bases from V and 6 from J; bases not matched to a gene: 4. The CDR3 is 13 residues long. The CDR3 DNA reads as TGTGCCAGTATGACAGGGGGAGGCAATGAGCAGTTCTTC. Translated, it gives CASMTGGGNEQFF.

The gene calls are TRBV28 and TRBJ1-2; D unresolved. CDR3 length: 13 amino acids. V lost 3 bases to trimming and J lost 2 bases, with 7 bases between them. The germline V gene has CDR1 MDHEN and CDR2 SYDVKM. CDR3 DNA sequence: TGTGCCAGCAGTTTTAGAGAAAACTATGGCTACACCTTC. Residues: CASSFRENYGYTF.

The chain couples TRBV4-3 to TRBJ2-7, with 11 bases aligning to TRBD1. The CDR3 runs 16 residues. J gave up 4 bases and V 0 bases, and 5 bases lay outside the gene matches. Germline V gene sequence: CDR1 LGHNA, CDR2 YSLEER. The CDR3 is CASSQDRGTGGYEQYF. CDR3 DNA: TGCGCCAGCAGCCAAGATAGGGGGACAGGGGGATACGAGCAGTACTTC.

V gene TRBV21-1 combines with J gene TRBJ2-1; the table's D gene call, TRBD2, was not cross checked with the DNA. TRBV21-1 is noted as a pseudogene. This CDR3 spans 17 amino acids. The CDR3 DNA reads as TGTGCCAGCAGCAAAGGGTCTAGCGGGACCTCCTACAATGAGCAGTTCTTC. It encodes CASSKGSSGTSYNEQFF.

This chain uses TRBV24-1 with TRBJ2-3, with 8 bases fitting TRBD1. V dropped 9 bases and J dropped 2; count of bases not matched to a gene: 6. Germline-derived CDR1 and CDR2 are KGHDR and SFDVKD. CDR3 length: 14 amino acids. The CDR3 coding sequence is TGTGCCACCGAAACGGGACAGGTCACAGATACGCAGTATTTT. Translated, it gives CATETGQVTDTQYF.

This chain joins TRBV7-8 and TRBJ2-7; TRBD1 might be the D (6 bases). Trimming removed 4 bases at V and 3 bases at J, with 19 bases between. CDR3 length: 16 residues. Germline assignment: CDR1 SGHVS and CDR2 FQNEAQ. The CDR3 protein is CASSSALGAEIYEQYF. For the CDR3, the DNA is TGTGCCAGCAGCTCCGCTTTGGGGGCGGAGATCTACGAGCAGTACTTC.

The chain has TRBV5-8 and TRBJ2-3, with 8 positions matching TRBD2. The length of the CDR3 is 16 residues. Germline V gene data show CDR1 as SGHTS and CDR2 as YDEGEE. Germline trimming cut 6 bases from V and 2 bases from J; bases unmatched to any gene: 11. The CDR3 nucleotides read TGTGCCAGCATCCCCGAAGCGGGGGCATACACAGATACGCAGTATTTT. Protein: CASIPEAGAYTDTQYF. The variable domain in full, completed from reference TRBV5-8 and TRBJ2-3, reads EAGVTQSPTHLIKTRGQQATLRCSPISGHTSVYWYQQALGLGLQFLLWYDEGEERNRGNFPPRFSGRQFPNYSSELNVNALELEDSALYLCASIPEAGAYTDTQYFGPGTRLTVL.

The V and J genes are TRBV5-8 and TRBJ1-5; D perhaps matches TRBD1 (5 bases). CDR1 and CDR2 (germline): SGHTS, YDEGEE. Trimming stripped 3 bases from V and 0 bases from J, with 13 bases between. This CDR3 is built from 16 residues. The CDR3 nucleotides are TGTGCCAGCAGCTGGACGTCAGGGAATAGCAATCAGCCCCAGCATTTT. This encodes CASSWTSGNSNQPQHF. Full variable domain (remainder filled in from reference TRBV5-8 and TRBJ1-5): EAGVTQSPTHLIKTRGQQATLRCSPISGHTSVYWYQQALGLGLQFLLWYDEGEERNRGNFPPRFSGRQFPNYSSELNVNALELEDSALYLCASSWTSGNSNQPQHFGDGTRLSIL.

The rearrangement links TRBV24-1 to TRBJ2-5, with a possible D match to TRBD1 (7 bases). Trimming removed 3 bases from V and 5 bases from J, with 15 bases in between. CDR3 size: 15 residues. The germline CDR1 and CDR2 sequences are KGHDR and SFDVKD. This CDR3 is CATSDLTGTGETQYF. DNA of the CDR3: TGTGCCACCAGTGATCTGACAGGGACTGGGGAGACCCAGTACTTC.

This chain links TRBV18 with TRBJ2-7, with 9 bases aligning to TRBD1. Looked up from germline, CDR1 is KGHSH and CDR2 is LQKENI. V was clipped by 2 bases and J by 2 bases; unmatched bases: 13. The CDR3 has 18 residues. CDR3 in amino acids: CASSPFDSDRGSPYEQYF. CDR3 bases: TGTGCCAGCTCACCATTTGATTCGGACAGGGGTTCCCCCTACGAGCAGTACTTC.

This clone has a handful of counts. V and J are TRBV7-9 and TRBJ1-6; TRBD1 matches 7 bases. Germline CDR1 SEHNR, CDR2 FQNEAQ (reference sequence). The CDR3 covers 14 residues. J gave up 8 bases and V 5 bases, and 6 bases lay outside the gene matches. CDR3 coding DNA: TGTGCCAGCAGCCAAGACAGGGTGGATTCACCCCTCCACTTT. This sequence encodes CASSQDRVDSPLHF.

J is TRBJ2-3 and V is TRBV10-3, with 9 bases matching TRBD1. The CDR3 covers 15 residues. CDR1 and CDR2 from the germline V gene are ENHRY and SYGVKD. Losses at the gene ends were 4 bases for V and 0 bases for J; bases not matched to a gene: 2. CDR3 DNA sequence: TGTGCCATCAGTGCAGGGACAGGGAGCACAGATACGCAGTATTTT. Its protein product is CAISAGTGSTDTQYF.

CDR3 loop: CASSLLDRAYEQYF. DNA for the CDR3: TGTGCCAGCAGTTTACTCGACAGGGCCTACGAGCAGTACTTC. V usage is TRBV27 and J usage is TRBJ2-7; TRBD1 matches at 7 bases. Germline CDR1 reads MNHEY; CDR2 reads SMNVEV (reference sequence). This CDR3 contains 14 residues. Unmatched junction bases numbered 3, after V lost 2 bases and J lost 2 bases.

The chain links TRBV6-4 to TRBJ2-1, with D tentatively TRBD1 (7 bases). The CDR3 contains 16 residues. Trimming removed 3 bases at V and 0 bases at J, with 12 bases between. Germline CDR1 MRHNA, CDR2 SNTAGT. The CDR3 region has the DNA TGTGCCAGCAGTGATCAGGGGGGTAGCTCCTACAATGAGCAGTTCTTC. Protein: CASSDQGGSSYNEQFF.